The table lists the clone carrying this TCR beta chain with many counts. The antigen is not known. The data were obtained in a study of T-cell memory formation after mild COVID-19. General study findings and limits: Pre-infection memory harbored some responding clones, suggesting cross-reactive memory joined.

Germline CDR1 reads MNHEY; CDR2 reads SMNVEV (reference sequence). The CDR3 is 17 residues long. J lost 9 bases, V lost 6 bases, and 16 bases had no gene match. TCR alpha and TCR beta cDNA libraries carrying sample barcodes and UMIs came from 5'RACE with constant-segment primers. Via MiXCR, TCRdb re-called the 5' RACE reads, giving one row per CDR3 protein. Among about 250,000 distinct CDR3 sequences listed, 15% were seen once. The sequence was collected from an adult woman who had mild COVID-19 (a few samples of this study predate the infection). Cell type and time point are not known. The genes are TRBV27 and TRBJ2-1, with TRBD2 matching 11 bases. The sequencing sample was made of PBMCs or a T cell subset sorted from them (not recorded which). The CDR3 DNA is TGTGCCAGCAGCCACGCCCTGAATAGCGGGGGGGCGGCTGAGCAGTTCTTC. Residues: CASSHALNSGGAAEQFF.